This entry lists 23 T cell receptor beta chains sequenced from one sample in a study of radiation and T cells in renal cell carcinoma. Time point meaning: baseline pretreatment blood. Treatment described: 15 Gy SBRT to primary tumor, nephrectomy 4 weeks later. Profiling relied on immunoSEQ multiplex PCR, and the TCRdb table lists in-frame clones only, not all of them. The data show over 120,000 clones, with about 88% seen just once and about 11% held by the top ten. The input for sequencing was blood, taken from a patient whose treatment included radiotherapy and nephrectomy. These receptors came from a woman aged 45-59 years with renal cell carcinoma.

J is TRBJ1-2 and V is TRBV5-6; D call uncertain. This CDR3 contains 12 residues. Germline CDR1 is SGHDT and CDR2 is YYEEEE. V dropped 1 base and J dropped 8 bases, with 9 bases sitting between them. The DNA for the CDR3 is TGTGCCAGCAGCTTGATGGGGTGGGGCTACACCTTC. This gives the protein CASSLMGWGYTF.

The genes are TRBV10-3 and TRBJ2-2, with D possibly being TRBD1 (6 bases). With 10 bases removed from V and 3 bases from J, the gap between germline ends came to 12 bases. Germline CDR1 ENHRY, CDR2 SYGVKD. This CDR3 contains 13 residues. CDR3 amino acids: CATRGQYTGELFF. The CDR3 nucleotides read TGTGCCACCAGAGGACAGTACACCGGGGAGCTGTTTTTT.

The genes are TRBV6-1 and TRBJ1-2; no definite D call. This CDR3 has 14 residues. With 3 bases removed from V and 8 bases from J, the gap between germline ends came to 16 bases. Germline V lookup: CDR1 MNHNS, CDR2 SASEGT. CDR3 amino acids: CASSDTATLGGYTF. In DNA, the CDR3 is TGTGCCAGCAGTGACACAGCCACCCTGGGGGGCTACACCTTC.

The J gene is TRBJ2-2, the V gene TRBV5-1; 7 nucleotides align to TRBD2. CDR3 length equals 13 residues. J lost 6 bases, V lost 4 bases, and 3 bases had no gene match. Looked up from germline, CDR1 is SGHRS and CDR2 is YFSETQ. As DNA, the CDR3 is TGCGCCAGCAGCGAGGCGGGGGCCGGGGAGCTGTTTTTT. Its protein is CASSEAGAGELFF.

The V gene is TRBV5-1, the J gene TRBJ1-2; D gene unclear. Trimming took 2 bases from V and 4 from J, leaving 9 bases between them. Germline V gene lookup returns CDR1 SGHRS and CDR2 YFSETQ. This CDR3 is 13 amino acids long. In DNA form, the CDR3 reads TGCGCCAGCAGCTTTACCGACGGCTATGGCTACACCTTC. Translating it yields CASSFTDGYGYTF.

The CDR3 here is CASSHHTGLEAPQHF. The CDR3 DNA sequence: TGCGCCAGCAGCCATCATACAGGCCTCGAGGCGCCCCAGCATTTT. The V call is TRBV4-1, the J call TRBJ1-5; tentative D call: TRBD1 (5 bases). This CDR3 is built from 15 residues. Deletions cut 3 bases from V and 9 bases from J, with 18 bases between. In germline, CDR1 is MGHRA, CDR2 YSYEKL.

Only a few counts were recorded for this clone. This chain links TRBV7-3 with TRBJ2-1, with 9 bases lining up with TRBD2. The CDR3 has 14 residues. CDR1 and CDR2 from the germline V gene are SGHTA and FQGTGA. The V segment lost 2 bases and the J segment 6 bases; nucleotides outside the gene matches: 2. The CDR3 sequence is CASSLGAGGNEQFF. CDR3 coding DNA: TGTGCCAGCAGCTTAGGAGCGGGGGGCAATGAGCAGTTCTTC.

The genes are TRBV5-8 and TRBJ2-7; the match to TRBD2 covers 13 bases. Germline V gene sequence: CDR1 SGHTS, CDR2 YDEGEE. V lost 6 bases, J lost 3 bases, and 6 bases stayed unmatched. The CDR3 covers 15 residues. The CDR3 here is CASTQLAGGHYEQYF. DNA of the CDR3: TGTGCCAGCACTCAACTAGCGGGGGGGCACTACGAGCAGTACTTC.

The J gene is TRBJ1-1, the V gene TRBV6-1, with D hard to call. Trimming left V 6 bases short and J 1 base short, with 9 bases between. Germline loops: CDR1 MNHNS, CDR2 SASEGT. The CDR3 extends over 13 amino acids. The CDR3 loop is CASSRLENTEAFF. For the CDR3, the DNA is TGTGCCAGCAGCCGCCTAGAGAACACTGAAGCTTTCTTT.

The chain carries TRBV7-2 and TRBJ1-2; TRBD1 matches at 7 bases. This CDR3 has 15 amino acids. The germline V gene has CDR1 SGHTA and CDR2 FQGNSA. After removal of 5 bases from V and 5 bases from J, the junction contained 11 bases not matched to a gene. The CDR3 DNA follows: TGTGCCAGCAGCGCACGGGGACAGTGGGGGTATGGCTACACCTTC. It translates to CASSARGQWGYGYTF.

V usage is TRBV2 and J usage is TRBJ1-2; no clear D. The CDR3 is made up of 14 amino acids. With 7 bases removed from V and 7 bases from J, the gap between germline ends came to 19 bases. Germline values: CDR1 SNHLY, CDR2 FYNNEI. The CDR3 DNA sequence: TGTGCCAGCACTATGGGTGTTGTTACTGGTGGCTACACCTTC. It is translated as CASTMGVVTGGYTF.

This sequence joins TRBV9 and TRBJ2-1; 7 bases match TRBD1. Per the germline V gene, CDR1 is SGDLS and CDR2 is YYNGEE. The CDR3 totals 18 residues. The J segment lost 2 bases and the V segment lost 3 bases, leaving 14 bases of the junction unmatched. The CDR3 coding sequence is TGTGCCAGCAGCGGGTCGGAGCCCGGACAGGCAACCTACAATGAGCAGTTCTTC. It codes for CASSGSEPGQATYNEQFF.

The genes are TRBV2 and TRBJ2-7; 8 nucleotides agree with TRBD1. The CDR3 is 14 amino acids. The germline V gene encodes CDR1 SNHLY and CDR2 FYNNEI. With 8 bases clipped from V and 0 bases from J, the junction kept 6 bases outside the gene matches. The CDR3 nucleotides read TGTGCCAGCGCAAGGGACAGGAACTCCTACGAGCAGTACTTC. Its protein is CASARDRNSYEQYF.

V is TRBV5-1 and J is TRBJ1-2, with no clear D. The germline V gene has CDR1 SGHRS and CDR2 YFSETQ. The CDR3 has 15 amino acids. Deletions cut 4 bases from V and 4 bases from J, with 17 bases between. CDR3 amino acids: CASSLSANSGYGYTF. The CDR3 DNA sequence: TGCGCCAGCAGCCTCTCGGCCAATTCGGGCTATGGCTACACCTTC. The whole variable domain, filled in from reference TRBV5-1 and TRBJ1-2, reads KAGVTQTPRYLIKTRGQQVTLSCSPISGHRSVSWYQQTPGQGLQFLFEYFSETQRNKGNFPGRFSGRQFSNSRSEMNVSTLELGDSALYLCASSLSANSGYGYTFGSGTRLTVV.

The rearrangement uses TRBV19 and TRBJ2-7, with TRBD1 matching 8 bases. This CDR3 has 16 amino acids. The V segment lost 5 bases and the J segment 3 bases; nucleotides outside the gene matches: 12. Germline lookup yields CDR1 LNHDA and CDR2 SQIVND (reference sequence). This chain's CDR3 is CASSLSGTGGFYEQYF. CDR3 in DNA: TGTGCCAGTAGTTTGTCCGGGACAGGAGGATTCTACGAGCAGTACTTC.

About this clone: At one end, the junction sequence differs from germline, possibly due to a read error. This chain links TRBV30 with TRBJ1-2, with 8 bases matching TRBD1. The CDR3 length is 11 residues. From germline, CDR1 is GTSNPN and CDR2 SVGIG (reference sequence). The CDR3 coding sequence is TGTGCTTGGACAGGGATGGGAGGCTACACCTTC. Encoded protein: CAWTGMGGYTF.

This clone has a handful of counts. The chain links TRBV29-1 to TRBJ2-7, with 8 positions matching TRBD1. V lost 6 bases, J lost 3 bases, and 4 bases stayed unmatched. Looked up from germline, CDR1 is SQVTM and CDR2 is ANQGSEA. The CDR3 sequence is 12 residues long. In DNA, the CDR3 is TGCAGCGTCGGACAGGGCCTCTACGAGCAGTACTTC. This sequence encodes CSVGQGLYEQYF.

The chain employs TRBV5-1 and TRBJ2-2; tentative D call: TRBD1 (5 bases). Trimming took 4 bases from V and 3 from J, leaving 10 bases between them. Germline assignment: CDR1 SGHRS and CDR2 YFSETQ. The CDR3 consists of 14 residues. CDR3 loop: CASSPRVDTGELFF. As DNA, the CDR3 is TGCGCCAGCAGCCCCAGGGTTGACACCGGGGAGCTGTTTTTT. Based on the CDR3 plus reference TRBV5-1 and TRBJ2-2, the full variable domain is KAGVTQTPRYLIKTRGQQVTLSCSPISGHRSVSWYQQTPGQGLQFLFEYFSETQRNKGNFPGRFSGRQFSNSRSEMNVSTLELGDSALYLCASSPRVDTGELFFGEGSRLTVL.

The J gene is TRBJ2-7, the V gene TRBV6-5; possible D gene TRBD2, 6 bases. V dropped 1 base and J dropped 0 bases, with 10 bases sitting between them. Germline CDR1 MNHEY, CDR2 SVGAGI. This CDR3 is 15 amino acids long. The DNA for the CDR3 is TGTGCCAGCAGTTACTTAACGGGAGTCTCCTACGAGCAGTACTTC. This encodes CASSYLTGVSYEQYF.

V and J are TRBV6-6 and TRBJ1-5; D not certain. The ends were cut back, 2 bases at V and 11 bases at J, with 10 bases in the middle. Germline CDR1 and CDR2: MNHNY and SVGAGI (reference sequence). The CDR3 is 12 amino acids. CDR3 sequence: CASSYDLRSQHF. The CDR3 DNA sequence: TGTGCCAGCAGTTACGACCTTCGTTCCCAGCATTTT.

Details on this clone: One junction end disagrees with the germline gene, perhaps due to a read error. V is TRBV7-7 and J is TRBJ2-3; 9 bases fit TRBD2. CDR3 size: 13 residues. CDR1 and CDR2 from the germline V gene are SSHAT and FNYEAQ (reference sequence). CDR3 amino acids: CASSLGLADTQYF. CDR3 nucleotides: TGTGCTAGCAGCCTCGGACTAGCGGATACGCAGTATTTT.

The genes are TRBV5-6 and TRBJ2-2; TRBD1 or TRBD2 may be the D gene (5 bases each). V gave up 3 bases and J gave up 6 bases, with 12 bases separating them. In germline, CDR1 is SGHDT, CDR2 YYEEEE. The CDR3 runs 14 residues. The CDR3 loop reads CASSSGTFSGELFF. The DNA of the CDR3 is TGTGCCAGCAGCTCTGGGACCTTCTCCGGGGAGCTGTTTTTT.

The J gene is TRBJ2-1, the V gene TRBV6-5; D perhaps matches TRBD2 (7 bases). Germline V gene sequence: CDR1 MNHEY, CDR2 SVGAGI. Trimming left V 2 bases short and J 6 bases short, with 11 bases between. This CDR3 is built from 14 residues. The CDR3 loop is CASSYPGGPNEQFF. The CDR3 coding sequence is TGTGCCAGCAGTTACCCGGGGGGCCCCAATGAGCAGTTCTTC.